What follows are 27 T cell receptor beta chains derived from one specimen sequenced in a study of blood T cell repertoires in COVID-19. This table comes from immunoSEQ multiplex PCR, and its TCRdb copy is limited to in-frame clones, with some not included. This sample yields about 220,000 clones, of which about 80% are seen a single time; approximately 1.3% belongs to the top ten. The material sequenced was PBMCs or T cells enriched from blood (not recorded which). The source of these receptors is a woman aged 40 to 49 with acute COVID-19.

This clone was detected a few times. The chain carries TRBV18 and TRBJ2-7; TRBD2 matches 15 bases. CDR1 is KGHSH, CDR2 LQKENI, per germline. Trimming cost V 0 bases and J 6 bases; bases outside gene matches: 12. This CDR3 has 19 amino acids. The CDR3, as DNA: TGTGCCAGCTCACCACCGTGGACTAGCGGGGGGGTCACTTCAGGCGAGCAGTACTTC. Protein sequence: CASSPPWTSGGVTSGEQYF.

The chain joins TRBV5-4 to TRBJ2-7, with D perhaps matching TRBD1 (5 bases). The ends were cut back, 8 bases at V and 3 bases at J, with 18 bases in the middle. In germline, CDR1 is SGHNT, CDR2 YYREEE (reference sequence). The CDR3 is 14 amino acids. In DNA, the CDR3 is TGTGCCAGTCGTGATCAGGGATCCATCTACGAGCAGTACTTC. Its protein is CASRDQGSIYEQYF.

J is TRBJ1-2 and V is TRBV19; maybe TRBD1 (6 bases). The CDR3 sequence is 12 residues long. The germline V gene has CDR1 LNHDA and CDR2 SQIVND (reference sequence). With 5 bases removed from V and 7 bases from J, the gap between germline ends came to 11 bases. CDR3 DNA: TGTGCCAGTAGTGCGGGGGCTATTGGCTACACCTTC. Translation: CASSAGAIGYTF.

This sequence joins TRBV10-2 and TRBJ1-6; no reliable D call. V lost 3 bases, J lost 7 bases, and 4 bases lay in between. The germline gives CDR1 WSHSY, CDR2 SAAADI. The length of the CDR3 is 12 residues. CDR3: CASSESNSPLHF. The CDR3 region has the DNA TGCGCCAGCAGTGAAAGCAATTCACCCCTCCACTTT.

This chain links TRBV2 with TRBJ1-2; 8 nucleotides agree with TRBD1. The length of the CDR3 is 15 residues. Trimming cost V 2 bases and J 6 bases; bases outside gene matches: 8. Germline V CDR1 and CDR2: SNHLY, FYNNEI. CDR3 protein: CASSESYRGLDGYTF. The CDR3 DNA reads as TGTGCCAGCAGTGAATCTTACAGGGGGTTGGATGGCTACACCTTC.

The chain employs TRBV5-1 and TRBJ1-4; TRBD1 might be the D (6 bases). Germline CDR1 is SGHRS and CDR2 is YFSETQ. Trimming took off 5 bases at V and 8 bases at J, with 16 bases between the two ends. The CDR3 has 14 residues. The DNA for the CDR3 is TGCGCCAGCAGGAATCAGGGGTTTGGAGAAAAACTGTTTTTT. It is translated as CASRNQGFGEKLFF.

The J gene is TRBJ2-1, the V gene TRBV7-3; the match to TRBD2 covers 7 bases. J lost 0 bases, V lost 2 bases, and 4 bases had no gene match. Germline CDR1 SGHTA, CDR2 FQGTGA. This CDR3 contains 16 residues. CDR3 in amino acids: CASSLDPGGSYNEQFF. The CDR3 DNA is TGTGCCAGCAGCTTAGATCCGGGGGGCTCCTACAATGAGCAGTTCTTC.

V and J are TRBV6-5 and TRBJ1-3; a weak D match, TRBD1 (6 bases). The V gene's germline CDR1 is MNHEY and CDR2 SVGAGI. The CDR3 extends over 13 amino acids. Trimming took off 6 bases at V and 4 bases at J, with 10 bases between the two ends. The CDR3 protein is CASRDRYGNTIYF. In DNA form, the CDR3 reads TGTGCCAGCAGGGACAGATACGGAAACACCATATATTTT.

The J gene is TRBJ2-1, the V gene TRBV7-2; TRBD1 matches 9 bases. After removal of 1 base from V and 3 bases from J, the junction contained 13 bases not matched to a gene. This CDR3 spans 19 amino acids. Looked up from germline, CDR1 is SGHTA and CDR2 is FQGNSA. CDR3 protein: CASSLDFLRKGQGYNEQFF. The CDR3 DNA reads TGTGCCAGCAGCTTAGATTTTCTGAGGAAGGGACAGGGCTACAATGAGCAGTTCTTC.

The chain combines TRBV9 with TRBJ1-3; D gene uncertain. The CDR3 contains 15 residues. CDR1 SGDLS and CDR2 YYNGEE come from the germline V gene. The V gene lost 0 bases and the J gene lost 3 bases, with 10 bases spanning the gap. This chain's CDR3 is CASSVGAAGGNTIYF. The DNA of the CDR3 is TGTGCCAGCAGCGTAGGGGCAGCGGGTGGAAACACCATATATTTT.

This chain joins TRBV18 and TRBJ2-1; tentative D call: TRBD2 (6 bases). The CDR3 consists of 16 residues. Germline assignment: CDR1 KGHSH and CDR2 LQKENI. V was cut by 6 bases and J by 6 bases, with 21 bases left in between. CDR3 bases: TGTGCCAGCTCCCCCCTTTTGGCGGGGAGTAGCAATGAGCAGTTCTTC. Protein sequence: CASSPLLAGSSNEQFF. Using reference TRBV18 and TRBJ2-1 for the parts outside the CDR3, the full variable domain is NAGVMQNPRHLVRRRGQEARLRCSPMKGHSHVYWYRQLPEEGLKFMVYLQKENIIDESGMPKERFSAEFPKEGPSILRIQQVVRGDSAAYFCASSPLLAGSSNEQFFGPGTRLTVL.

The chain couples TRBV10-3 to TRBJ2-1, with 7 bases lining up with TRBD2. The V and J ends lost 3 bases and 13 bases, in that order; junction bases with no gene match: 9. The CDR3 sequence is 13 residues long. Germline V lookup: CDR1 ENHRY, CDR2 SYGVKD. CDR3 loop: CAISDGGGPGQFF. The CDR3 nucleotides read TGTGCCATCAGTGACGGGGGAGGGCCGGGTCAGTTCTTC.

The rearrangement uses TRBV7-6 and TRBJ1-1; D gene ambiguous. Per germline, CDR1 SGHVS and CDR2 FNYEAQ. The CDR3 is made up of 15 amino acids. V shed 5 bases and J shed 0 bases, with 13 bases lying between them. The CDR3 DNA is TGTGCCAGCAGCCCAAGTGGGCTGATGAACACTGAAGCTTTCTTT. Its translation: CASSPSGLMNTEAFF.

This clone showed up just a few times. This chain connects TRBV5-8 to TRBJ2-7; TRBD2 is a possible D gene (6 bases). The germline V and J ends were trimmed by 3 bases and 2 bases, with 6 bases remaining between them. Per the germline V gene, CDR1 is SGHTS and CDR2 is YDEGEE. CDR3 length: 12 residues. The CDR3 region has the DNA TGTGCCAGCAGCTGGGGGGCCTACGAGCAGTACTTC. Its protein product is CASSWGAYEQYF.

This chain uses TRBV19 with TRBJ2-3; 7 bases align to TRBD2. This CDR3 has 15 residues. V shed 3 bases, J shed 6 bases, and the junction held 9 bases outside the gene matches. CDR1 and CDR2 (germline): LNHDA, SQIVND (reference sequence). The CDR3 region has the DNA TGTGCCAGTAGTATCCCTAGCGGAGCGGACGATACGCAGTATTTT. Its protein product is CASSIPSGADDTQYF.

This chain joins TRBV19 and TRBJ2-6; D remains unclear. The V end lost 1 base, the J end lost 10 bases, and 14 bases lay between the germline ends. The germline V gene has CDR1 LNHDA and CDR2 SQIVND (reference sequence). The CDR3 length is 15 residues. The CDR3 nucleotides read TGTGCCAGTAGTATAGGCTCGGGTTTCTTTAACGTCCTGACTTTC. Amino acid sequence: CASSIGSGFFNVLTF.

The CDR3 region is CASSSGTVFNYGYTF. CDR3 bases: TGTGCCAGCAGCTCGGGGACAGTTTTTAACTATGGCTACACCTTC. V usage is TRBV5-5 and J usage is TRBJ1-2, with 7 bases that match TRBD1. This CDR3 has 15 residues. Germline values: CDR1 SGHKS, CDR2 YYEKEE (reference sequence). Trimming at V came to 3 bases and at J to 1 base, leaving 6 bases not matched to a gene.

This clone was picked up one time. J is TRBJ1-4 and V is TRBV18, with 9 bases lining up with TRBD1. Germline values: CDR1 KGHSH, CDR2 LQKENI. This CDR3 has 14 amino acids. V lost 2 bases to trimming and J lost 5 bases; unmatched junction nucleotides: 0. CDR3 sequence (DNA): TGTGCCAGCTCACCAACAGGGGGCAATGAAAAACTGTTTTTT. Its protein product is CASSPTGGNEKLFF. The entire variable domain, with the rest obtained from reference TRBV18 and TRBJ1-4, is as follows: NAGVMQNPRHLVRRRGQEARLRCSPMKGHSHVYWYRQLPEEGLKFMVYLQKENIIDESGMPKERFSAEFPKEGPSILRIQQVVRGDSAAYFCASSPTGGNEKLFFGSGTQLSVL.

The count of this clone is one. The chain recombines TRBV4-2 with TRBJ2-1; 7 bases are shared with TRBD1. The CDR3 is made up of 15 amino acids. The germline V gene encodes CDR1 LGHNA and CDR2 YNFKEQ. Losses at the gene ends were 1 base for V and 4 bases for J; bases not matched to a gene: 4. CDR3 in DNA: TGTGCCAGCAGCCAAGTATCGGGACAGTACAATGAGCAGTTCTTC. The encoded protein is CASSQVSGQYNEQFF.

J is TRBJ1-6 and V is TRBV9; maybe TRBD1 (6 bases). Trimming took 0 bases from V and 8 from J, leaving 6 bases between them. Germline CDR1 is SGDLS and CDR2 is YYNGEE. There are 13 residues in the CDR3. CDR3 sequence: CASSVDRDSPLHF. The CDR3 nucleotides read TGTGCCAGCAGCGTAGACAGGGATTCACCCCTCCACTTT.

The sample holds one count of this clone. The genes are TRBV6-5 and TRBJ1-1; D is ambiguous. The CDR3 is 10 residues long. The germline V gene encodes CDR1 MNHEY and CDR2 SVGAGI. The V and J ends lost 6 bases and 11 bases respectively, with 10 bases between them. CDR3 in DNA: TGTGCCAGCAGCCGGGGTCTGGCTTTCTTT. Translating gives CASSRGLAFF.

The chain uses TRBV11-2 and TRBJ2-2; no definite D call. The CDR3 is 12 amino acids. V was pared by 3 bases and J by 7 bases, with 6 bases between. Germline CDR1 and CDR2: SGHAT and FQNNGV. CDR3 DNA sequence: TGTGCCAGCAGCTTCCGGGTCGGGGAGCTGTTTTTT. As protein: CASSFRVGELFF.

V and J are TRBV24-1 and TRBJ1-1; D unresolved. The CDR3 covers 13 residues. Germline-derived CDR1 and CDR2 are KGHDR and SFDVKD. V was shortened by 2 bases and J by 5 bases, with 8 bases between the two germline ends. The CDR3 sequence is CATSDWVGTEAFF. CDR3 in DNA: TGTGCCACCAGTGATTGGGTCGGGACTGAAGCTTTCTTT.

J is TRBJ1-1 and V is TRBV13; TRBD1 agrees at 7 bases. Germline V gives CDR1 PRHDT, CDR2 FYEKMQ (reference sequence). The trim removed 5 bases at V and 6 bases at J, leaving 3 bases unmatched. The CDR3 totals 12 residues. CDR3 sequence: CASSPGTAEAFF. CDR3 nucleotide sequence: TGTGCCAGCAGCCCTGGGACAGCTGAAGCTTTCTTT.

As DNA, the CDR3 is TGTGCCAGCAGCCGGGACAGGGGAACAGATACGCAGTATTTT. Its translation is CASSRDRGTDTQYF. This rearrangement joins TRBV6-5 to TRBJ2-3, with 10 bases aligning to TRBD1. Germline V gene data show CDR1 as MNHEY and CDR2 as SVGAGI. The CDR3 length is 14 residues. Unmatched junction bases numbered 3, after V lost 6 bases and J lost 3 bases.

This rearrangement joins TRBV5-3 to TRBJ1-5, with TRBD1 matching over 9 bases. TRBV5-3 is designated an ORF whose function remains uncertain. V lost 4 bases and J lost 4; bases outside the gene matches: 6. The CDR3 covers 15 residues. The DNA of the CDR3 is TGTGCCAGAAGCACAACAGGGGGCGGTAATCAGCCCCAGCATTTT. Amino acid sequence: CARSTTGGGNQPQHF.

The V and J genes are TRBV7-8 and TRBJ1-5, with 7 bases identical to TRBD1. This CDR3 is built from 17 residues. The germline V gene encodes CDR1 SGHVS and CDR2 FQNEAQ. The J segment lost 1 base and the V segment lost 2 bases, leaving 8 bases of the junction unmatched. CDR3 sequence reads: CASSLREQGISNQPQHF. The CDR3 DNA follows: TGTGCCAGCAGCTTACGGGAACAGGGGATAAGCAATCAGCCCCAGCATTTT.